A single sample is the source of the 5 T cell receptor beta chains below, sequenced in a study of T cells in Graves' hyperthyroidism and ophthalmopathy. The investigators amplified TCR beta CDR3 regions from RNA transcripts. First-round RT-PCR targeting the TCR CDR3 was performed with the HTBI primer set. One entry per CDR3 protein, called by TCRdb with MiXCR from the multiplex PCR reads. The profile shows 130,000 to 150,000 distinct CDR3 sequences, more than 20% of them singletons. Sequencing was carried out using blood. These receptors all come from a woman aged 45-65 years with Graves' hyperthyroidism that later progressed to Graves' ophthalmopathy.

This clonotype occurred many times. CDR3 coding DNA: TGTGCCTGGAGTATAGTTACCAGCTACGAGCAGTACTTC. Amino acid sequence: CAWSIVTSYEQYF. The chain has TRBV30 and TRBJ2-7; D gene unclear. Germline V CDR1 and CDR2: GTSNPN, SVGIG (reference sequence). The CDR3 covers 13 residues. Deletions cut 2 bases from V and 3 bases from J, with 11 bases between.

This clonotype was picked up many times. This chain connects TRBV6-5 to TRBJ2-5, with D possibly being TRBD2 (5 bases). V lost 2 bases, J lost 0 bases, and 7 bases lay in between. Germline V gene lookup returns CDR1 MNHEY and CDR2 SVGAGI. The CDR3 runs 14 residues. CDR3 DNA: TGTGCCAGCAGTTACCCGGGGTACCAAGAGACCCAGTACTTC. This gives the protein CASSYPGYQETQYF.

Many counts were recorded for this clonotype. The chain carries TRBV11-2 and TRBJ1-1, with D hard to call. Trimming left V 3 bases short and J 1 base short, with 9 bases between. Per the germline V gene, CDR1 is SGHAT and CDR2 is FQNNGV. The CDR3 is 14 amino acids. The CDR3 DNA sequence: TGTGCCAGCAGCTTGCCAAGACAGAACACTGAAGCTTTCTTT. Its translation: CASSLPRQNTEAFF.

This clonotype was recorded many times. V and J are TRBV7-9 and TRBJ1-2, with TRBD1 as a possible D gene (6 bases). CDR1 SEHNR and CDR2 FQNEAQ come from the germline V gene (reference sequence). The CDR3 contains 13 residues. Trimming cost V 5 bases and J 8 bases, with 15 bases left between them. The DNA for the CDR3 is TGTGCCAGCAGCCAACAACAGGGAGGAGGCTACACCTTC. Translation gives CASSQQQGGGYTF.

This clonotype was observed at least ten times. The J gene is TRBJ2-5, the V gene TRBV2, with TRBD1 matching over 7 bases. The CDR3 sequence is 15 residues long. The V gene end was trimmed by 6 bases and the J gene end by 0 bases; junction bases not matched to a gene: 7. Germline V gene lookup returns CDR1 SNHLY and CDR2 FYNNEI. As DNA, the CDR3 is TGTGCCAGCAGGAAACCACAGGGGAACCAAGAGACCCAGTACTTC. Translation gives CASRKPQGNQETQYF. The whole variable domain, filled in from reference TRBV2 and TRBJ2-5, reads EPEVTQTPSHQVTQMGQEVILRCVPISNHLYFYWYRQILGQKVEFLVSFYNNEISEKSEIFDDQFSVERPDGSNFTLKIRSTKLEDSAMYFCASRKPQGNQETQYFGPGTRLLVL.